This T cell receptor (beta chain) was documented in a study of T-cell reconstitution after alpha-beta-depleted transplantation in children (dated by TCRdb to about 2016). Regarding the research as a whole: Using TCR repertoire profiling, the study quantitatively followed how T-cell immune reconstitution unfolded in children after TCRalphabeta/CD19-depleted allogeneic hematopoietic cell transplantation.

The method was PCR. The instrument given in TCRdb is Illumina HiSeq 2500. To normalize quantification of the TCRbeta repertoire, the TCR libraries were built with molecular barcoding that relied on unique molecular identifiers. In-frame beta chains were kept once TCRdb had trimmed the public reads at Q25 with fastp and called clones with MiXCR. Each record represents a unique CDR3 protein, reported with the most common genes and DNA among its rows. A total of more than 250,000 distinct CDR3 sequences appear in this sample, 9.5% to 10% of them only once. 9.5% to 13% of the sample rests with the top ten. A few counts support this clonotype. The clone's antigen remains unknown. Base-call qualities are not available, and no considerably larger clone is one nucleotide away. The CDR1 and CDR2 encoded by the germline V gene are SGHTS and YDEGEE. Here V drops 1 base and J drops 0 bases, and the junction holds 2 bases not matched to any gene. Spanning cysteine to phenylalanine, the CDR3 consists of 17 amino acids. The CDR3 DNA has 51 bases and is translated from base 1.

The rearranged segments are TRBV5-8 and TRBJ2-3, with 13 central nucleotides matching TRBD2. The TCR comes from a human donor who donated a stem cell graft to a child with SCID. The sample was PBMCs from the stem cell graft donor, taken from the stem cell graft. The DNA sequence reads TGTGCCAGCAGCTTGAGGGGACTAGCGGGGAGCACAGATACGCAGTATTTT. This is translated as CASSLRGLAGSTDTQYF.